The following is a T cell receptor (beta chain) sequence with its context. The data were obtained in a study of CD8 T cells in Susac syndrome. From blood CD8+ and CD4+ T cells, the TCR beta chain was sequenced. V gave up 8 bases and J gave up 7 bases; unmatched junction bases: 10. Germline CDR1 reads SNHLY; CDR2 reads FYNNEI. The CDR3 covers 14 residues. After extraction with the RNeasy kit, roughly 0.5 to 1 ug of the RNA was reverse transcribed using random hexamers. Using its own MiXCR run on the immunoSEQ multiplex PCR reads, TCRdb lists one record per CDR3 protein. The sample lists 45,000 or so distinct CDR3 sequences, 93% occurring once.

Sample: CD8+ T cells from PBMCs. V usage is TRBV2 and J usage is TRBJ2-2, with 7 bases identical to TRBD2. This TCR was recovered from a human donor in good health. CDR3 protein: CASRGLGSSGELFF. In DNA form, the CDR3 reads TGTGCCAGCCGAGGACTAGGCAGTAGCGGGGAGCTGTTTTTT.